This record covers a single T cell receptor (beta chain). Germline V gene data show CDR1 as DFQATT and CDR2 as SNEGSKA (reference sequence). The CDR3 contains 15 residues. This sample is part of a study of blood T cells in healthy people across ages. Next came a second PCR, run for about 7 to 12 cycles, which used a sample-barcoded 5' primer along with a J-beta primer mix. Via MiXCR, TCRdb re-called the 5' RACE reads, giving one row per CDR3 protein. The sample has about 840,000 distinct CDR3 sequences, about 29% seen once. The same data also contributed to another study, on T cells of mothers and their children.

The sequenced sample consisted of blood. The chain links TRBV20-1 to TRBJ2-4; D is possibly TRBD1 (6 bases). Judging by the DNA end, TRBJ2-5 fits better; the J call may be wrong. The source of this sequence is a middle-aged woman in good health. CDR3 nucleotides: TGCAGTGCTAGGGAAACAGGGTTGACAAAAGAGACCCAGTACTTC. Its protein is CSARETGLTKETQYF.